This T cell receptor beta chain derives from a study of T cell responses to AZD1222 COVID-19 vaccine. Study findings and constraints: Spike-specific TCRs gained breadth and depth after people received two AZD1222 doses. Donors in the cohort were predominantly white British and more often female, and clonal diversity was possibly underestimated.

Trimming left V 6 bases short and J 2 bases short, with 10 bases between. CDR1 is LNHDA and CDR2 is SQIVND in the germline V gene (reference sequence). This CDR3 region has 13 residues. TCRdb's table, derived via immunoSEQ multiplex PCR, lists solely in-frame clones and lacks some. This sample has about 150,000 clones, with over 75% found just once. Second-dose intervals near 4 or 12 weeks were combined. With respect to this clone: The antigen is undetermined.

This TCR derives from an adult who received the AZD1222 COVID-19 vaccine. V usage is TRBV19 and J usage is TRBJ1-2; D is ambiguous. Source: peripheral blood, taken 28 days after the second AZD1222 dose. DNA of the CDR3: TGTGCCAGTAGACTCGCGGACAACTATGGCTACACCTTC. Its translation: CASRLADNYGYTF.